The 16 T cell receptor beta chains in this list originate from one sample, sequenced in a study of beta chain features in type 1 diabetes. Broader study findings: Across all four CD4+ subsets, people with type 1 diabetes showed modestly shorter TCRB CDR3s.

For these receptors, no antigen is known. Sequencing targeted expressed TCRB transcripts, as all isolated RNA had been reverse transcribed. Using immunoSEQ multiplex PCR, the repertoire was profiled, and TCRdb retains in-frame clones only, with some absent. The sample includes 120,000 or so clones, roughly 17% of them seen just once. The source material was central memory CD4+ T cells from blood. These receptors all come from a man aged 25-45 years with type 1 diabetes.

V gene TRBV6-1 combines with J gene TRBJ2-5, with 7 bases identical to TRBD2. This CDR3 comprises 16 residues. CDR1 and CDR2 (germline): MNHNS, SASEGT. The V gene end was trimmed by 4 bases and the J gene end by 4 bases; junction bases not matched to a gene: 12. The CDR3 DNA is TGTGCCAGCAGTGGCATACCCCGCCGGGAGGTAGAGACCCAGTACTTC. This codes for CASSGIPRREVETQYF.

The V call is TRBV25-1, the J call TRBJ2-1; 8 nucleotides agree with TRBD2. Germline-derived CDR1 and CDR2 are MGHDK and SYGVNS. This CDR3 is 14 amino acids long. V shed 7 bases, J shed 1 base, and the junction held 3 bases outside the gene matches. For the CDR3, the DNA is TGTGCCAGCACCTTAGCGGGGTCCTACAATGAGCAGTTCTTC. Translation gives CASTLAGSYNEQFF.

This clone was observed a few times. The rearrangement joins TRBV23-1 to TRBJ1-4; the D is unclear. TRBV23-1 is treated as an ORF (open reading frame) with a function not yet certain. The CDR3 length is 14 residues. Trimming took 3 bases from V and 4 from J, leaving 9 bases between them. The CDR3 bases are TGCGCCAGCAGTCAGAGGCCTAATAATGAAAAACTGTTTTTT. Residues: CASSQRPNNEKLFF.

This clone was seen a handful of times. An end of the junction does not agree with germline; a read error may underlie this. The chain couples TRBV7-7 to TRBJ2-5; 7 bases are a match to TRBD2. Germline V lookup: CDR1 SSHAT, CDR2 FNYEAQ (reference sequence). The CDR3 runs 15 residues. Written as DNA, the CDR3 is TGTGCTAGCAGCCTTCACAAGGGAGGGTTAGAGACCCAGTACTTC. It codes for CASSLHKGGLETQYF.

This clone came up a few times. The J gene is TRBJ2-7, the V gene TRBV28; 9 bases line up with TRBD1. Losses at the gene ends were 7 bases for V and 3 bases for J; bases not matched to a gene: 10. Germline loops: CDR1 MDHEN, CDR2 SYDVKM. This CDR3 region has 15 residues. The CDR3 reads CASIAGTGLFYEQYF. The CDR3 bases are TGTGCCAGCATTGCCGGGACAGGGTTATTCTACGAGCAGTACTTC.

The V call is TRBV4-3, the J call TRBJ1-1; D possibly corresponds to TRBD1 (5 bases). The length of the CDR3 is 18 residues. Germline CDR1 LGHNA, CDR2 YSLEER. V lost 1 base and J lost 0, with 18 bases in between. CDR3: CASSQATFGLQVNTEAFF. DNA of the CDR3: TGCGCCAGCAGCCAAGCGACATTTGGATTACAGGTGAACACTGAAGCTTTCTTT.

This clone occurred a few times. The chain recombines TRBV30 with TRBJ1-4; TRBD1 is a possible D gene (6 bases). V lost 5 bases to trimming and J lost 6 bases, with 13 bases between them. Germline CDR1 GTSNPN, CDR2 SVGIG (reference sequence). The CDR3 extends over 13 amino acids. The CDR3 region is CAWGPGHYEKLFF. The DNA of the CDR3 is TGTGCCTGGGGACCGGGACATTATGAAAAACTGTTTTTT.

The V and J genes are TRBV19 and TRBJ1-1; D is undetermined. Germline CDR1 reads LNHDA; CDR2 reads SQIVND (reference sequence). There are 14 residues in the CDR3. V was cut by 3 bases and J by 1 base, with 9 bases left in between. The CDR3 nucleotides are TGTGCCAGTAGTATTTCCGTCTCGAACACTGAAGCTTTCTTT. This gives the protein CASSISVSNTEAFF.

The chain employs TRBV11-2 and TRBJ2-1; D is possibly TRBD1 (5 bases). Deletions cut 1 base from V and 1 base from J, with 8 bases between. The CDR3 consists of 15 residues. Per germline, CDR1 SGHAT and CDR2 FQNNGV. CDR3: CASSLAQGSYNEQFF. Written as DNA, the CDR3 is TGTGCCAGCAGCTTAGCGCAGGGTTCCTACAATGAGCAGTTCTTC.

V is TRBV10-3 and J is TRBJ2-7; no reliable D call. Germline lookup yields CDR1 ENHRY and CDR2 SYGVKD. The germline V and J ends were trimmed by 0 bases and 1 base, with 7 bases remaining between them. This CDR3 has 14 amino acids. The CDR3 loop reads CAISESIGSYEQYF. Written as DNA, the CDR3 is TGTGCCATCAGTGAGTCAATAGGTTCCTACGAGCAGTACTTC.

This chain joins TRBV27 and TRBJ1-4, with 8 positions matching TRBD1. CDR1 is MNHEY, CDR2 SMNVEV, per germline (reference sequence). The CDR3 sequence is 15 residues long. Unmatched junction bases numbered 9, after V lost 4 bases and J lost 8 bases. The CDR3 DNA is TGTGCCAGCAGTTCGCAGGGGGCGCTGAAGGAAAAACTGTTTTTT. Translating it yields CASSSQGALKEKLFF. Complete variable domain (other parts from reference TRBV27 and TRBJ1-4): EAQVTQNPRYLITVTGKKLTVTCSQNMNHEYMSWYRQDPGLGLRQIYYSMNVEVTDKGDVPEGYKVSRKEKRNFPLILESPSPNQTSLYFCASSSQGALKEKLFFGSGTQLSVL.

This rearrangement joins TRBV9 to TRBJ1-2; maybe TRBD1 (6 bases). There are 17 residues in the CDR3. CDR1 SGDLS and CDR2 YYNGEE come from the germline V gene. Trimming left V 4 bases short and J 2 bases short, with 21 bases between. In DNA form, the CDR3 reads TGTGCCAGCAGCCCCCGTCGAACGGGGGCTTTGAACTATGGCTACACCTTC. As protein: CASSPRRTGALNYGYTF.

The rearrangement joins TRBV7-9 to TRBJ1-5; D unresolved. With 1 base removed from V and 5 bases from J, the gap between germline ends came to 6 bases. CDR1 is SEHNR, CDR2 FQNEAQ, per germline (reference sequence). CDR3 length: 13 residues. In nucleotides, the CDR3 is TGTGCCAGCAGCTTAGTTCCTGATCAGCCCCAGCATTTT. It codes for CASSLVPDQPQHF.

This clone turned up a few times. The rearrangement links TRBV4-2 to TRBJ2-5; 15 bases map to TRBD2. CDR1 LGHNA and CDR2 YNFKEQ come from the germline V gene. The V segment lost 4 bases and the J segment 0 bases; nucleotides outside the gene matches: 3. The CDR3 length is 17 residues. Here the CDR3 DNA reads TGTGCCAGCAGCCGGACTAGCGGGGGGGACTACCAAGAGACCCAGTACTTC. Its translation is CASSRTSGGDYQETQYF.

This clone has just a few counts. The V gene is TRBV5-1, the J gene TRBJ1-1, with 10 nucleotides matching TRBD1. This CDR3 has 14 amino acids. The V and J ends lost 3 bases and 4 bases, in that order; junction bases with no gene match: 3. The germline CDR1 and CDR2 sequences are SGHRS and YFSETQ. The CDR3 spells CASSYGTGVTEAFF. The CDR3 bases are TGCGCCAGCAGCTACGGGACAGGGGTCACTGAAGCTTTCTTT.

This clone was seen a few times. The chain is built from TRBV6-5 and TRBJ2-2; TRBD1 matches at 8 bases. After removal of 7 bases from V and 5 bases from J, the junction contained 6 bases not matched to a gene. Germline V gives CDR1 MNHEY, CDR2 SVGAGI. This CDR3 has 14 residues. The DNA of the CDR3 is TGTGCCAGCACCCTGACAGGGGCAACCGGGGAGCTGTTTTTT. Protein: CASTLTGATGELFF.